The clone carrying this T cell receptor beta chain has at least ten counts. No antigen is known for it. This sample is part of a study of Graves' ophthalmopathy and Graves' hyperthyroidism. The study, taken as a whole, reports: A majority of expanded thyroid clonotypes exceeding 0.001 frequency were likewise present in blood. A model built from 13 signatures distinguished ophthalmopathy from stable hyperthyroidism with approximately 88% sensitivity and about 80% specificity.

Excluded were patients with other autoimmune diseases, uncontrolled infections, pregnancy or lactation. Transcripts of RNA were the source for amplifying TCR beta CDR3 regions. HTBI primers were used in a first-round RT-PCR, which preceded a second-round multiplex PCR. TCRdb processed the multiplex PCR reads anew with MiXCR; each CDR3 protein has one entry. The table has over a million distinct CDR3 sequences, about 35% seen once. Germline loops: CDR1 DFQATT, CDR2 SNEGSKA (reference sequence). This CDR3 is 10 amino acids long. Specimen: peripheral blood or thyroid tissue (not recorded which). The clonotype was recovered from an adult man with Graves' hyperthyroidism. This chain links TRBV20-1 with TRBJ2-5; the D is unclear. CDR3: CSGQLGTQYF. CDR3 nucleotides: TGCAGCGGGCAGCTCGGAACCCAGTACTTC.